Presented here are 27 T cell receptor beta chains from one specimen sequenced in a study of T cell changes during pregnancy in multiple sclerosis. Profiled with immunoSEQ multiplex PCR; TCRdb holds only in-frame clones, not every one. The sample carries 100,000 or so clones, 80% to 95% recorded once. The sample in question was peripheral blood, obtained in the second trimester of pregnancy. All receptors derive from a female donor with multiple sclerosis, enrolled in a pregnancy study.

This clone was seen a handful of times. The V and J genes are TRBV4-2 and TRBJ2-3, with 9 bases lining up with TRBD1. The CDR3 extends over 17 amino acids. V lost 2 bases, J lost 1 base, and 7 bases stayed unmatched. Germline CDR1 LGHNA, CDR2 YNFKEQ. The CDR3 loop is CASSQNGRDRGTDTQYF. The CDR3 DNA sequence: TGTGCCAGCAGCCAAAACGGACGGGACAGGGGCACAGATACGCAGTATTTT.

The chain recombines TRBV5-1 with TRBJ2-7; 7 positions match TRBD2. After removal of 5 bases from V and 1 base from J, the junction contained 3 bases not matched to a gene. Germline V CDR1 and CDR2: SGHRS, YFSETQ. This CDR3 region has 13 residues. DNA of the CDR3: TGCGCCAGCAGAGTAGCGGGTTCCTACGAGCAGTACTTC. It codes for CASRVAGSYEQYF.

The chain uses TRBV19 and TRBJ2-1, with 10 bases identical to TRBD2. Germline trimming cut 3 bases from V and 6 bases from J; bases unmatched to any gene: 5. Germline values: CDR1 LNHDA, CDR2 SQIVND (reference sequence). The CDR3 extends over 15 amino acids. CDR3 region: CASSIALAGFNEQFF. The CDR3 DNA reads as TGTGCCAGTAGTATCGCACTAGCGGGGTTCAATGAGCAGTTCTTC.

This clone showed up just once. J is TRBJ2-7 and V is TRBV6-5; the match to TRBD1 covers 9 bases. The germline gives CDR1 MNHEY, CDR2 SVGAGI. The V gene end was trimmed by 0 bases and the J gene end by 3 bases; junction bases not matched to a gene: 6. The CDR3 has 16 residues. The CDR3 region is CASSYSTGGGIYEQYF. CDR3 nucleotides: TGTGCCAGCAGTTACTCGACAGGGGGAGGGATCTACGAGCAGTACTTC.

The rearrangement joins TRBV2 to TRBJ1-5, with 10 bases lining up with TRBD1. CDR3 length: 16 amino acids. Germline V gives CDR1 SNHLY, CDR2 FYNNEI. The junction had 11 bases not matched to a gene; V was cut back by 7 bases and J by 5 bases. The CDR3 bases are TGTGCCAGCACCATACTCCCGGGACAGGGGTATCAGCCCCAGCATTTT. This codes for CASTILPGQGYQPQHF. The entire variable domain, with the rest obtained from reference TRBV2 and TRBJ1-5, is as follows: EPEVTQTPSHQVTQMGQEVILRCVPISNHLYFYWYRQILGQKVEFLVSFYNNEISEKSEIFDDQFSVERPDGSNFTLKIRSTKLEDSAMYFCASTILPGQGYQPQHFGDGTRLSIL.

This rearrangement joins TRBV5-4 to TRBJ2-3; a weak D match, TRBD2 (6 bases). Trimming shortened V by 4 bases and J by 3 bases, and 18 bases separated the two germline ends. Per germline, CDR1 SGHNT and CDR2 YYREEE (reference sequence). The CDR3 is 16 residues long. CDR3 DNA: TGTGCCAGCAGCGCGACTAGTCGTAGATTAACAGATACGCAGTATTTT. Translated, it gives CASSATSRRLTDTQYF.

The chain couples TRBV2 to TRBJ2-3; 7 bases agree with TRBD1. The germline V gene has CDR1 SNHLY and CDR2 FYNNEI. This CDR3 spans 14 amino acids. V lost 6 bases, J lost 2 bases, and 5 bases stayed unmatched. CDR3 amino acids: CASSGQGVTDTQYF. DNA of the CDR3: TGTGCCAGCAGCGGCCAGGGGGTCACAGATACGCAGTATTTT.

This clone has only one observation. The genes are TRBV27 and TRBJ2-5; 8 bases line up with TRBD2. V shed 4 bases, J shed 1 base, and the junction held 11 bases outside the gene matches. CDR3 length: 17 residues. Germline-derived CDR1 and CDR2 are MNHEY and SMNVEV (reference sequence). This chain's CDR3 is CASSSPPLAGGQETQYF. The DNA of the CDR3 is TGTGCCAGCAGTTCTCCCCCCCTAGCGGGCGGCCAAGAGACCCAGTACTTC.

V usage is TRBV7-2 and J usage is TRBJ2-7; TRBD1 is a possible D gene (7 bases). The CDR3 runs to 15 residues. Germline V CDR1 and CDR2: SGHTA, FQGNSA. The V gene lost 5 bases and the J gene lost 4 bases, with 18 bases spanning the gap. In nucleotides, the CDR3 is TGTGCCAGCAGCACCCCGACAGGGAGGAGATACGAGCAGTACTTC. Protein sequence: CASSTPTGRRYEQYF.

CDR3 sequence reads: CASSKRDREGLSYEQYF. In nucleotides, the CDR3 is TGTGCCAGCAGCAAAAGGGACAGGGAAGGGTTGTCCTACGAGCAGTACTTC. V and J are TRBV21-1 and TRBJ2-7; TRBD1 reflects the table's D call only, with no check against the DNA. TRBV21-1 is assigned pseudogene status. This CDR3 is built from 17 residues.

The chain uses TRBV30 and TRBJ1-1, with a tentative D call TRBD1 (5 bases). This CDR3 is built from 13 residues. Per the germline V gene, CDR1 is GTSNPN and CDR2 is SVGIG (reference sequence). V lost 5 bases and J lost 2, with 12 bases in between. DNA of the CDR3: TGTGCCTGGGGACCCGGGGGAAACACTGAAGCTTTCTTT. Protein sequence: CAWGPGGNTEAFF. Full variable domain (remainder filled in from reference TRBV30 and TRBJ1-1): SQTIHQWPATLVQPVGSPLSLECTVEGTSNPNLYWYRQAAGRGLQLLFYSVGIGQISSEVPQNLSASRPQDRQFILSSKKLLLSDSGFYLCAWGPGGNTEAFFGQGTRLTVV.

V gene TRBV19 combines with J gene TRBJ1-4; 10 bases are shared with TRBD1. In germline, CDR1 is LNHDA, CDR2 SQIVND (reference sequence). Trimming took 5 bases from V and 8 from J; bases not matched to a gene: 8. The CDR3 is 15 residues long. The CDR3 nucleotides read TGTGCCAGTAGTCCCGGGGACAGGGGTGCCGAAAAACTGTTTTTT. Its translation: CASSPGDRGAEKLFF.

This chain uses TRBV27 with TRBJ1-5, with 7 bases that match TRBD1. The V gene's germline CDR1 is MNHEY and CDR2 SMNVEV (reference sequence). This CDR3 has 16 residues. V trimming: 1 base; J trimming: 0 bases; junction bases outside the gene matches: 3. The CDR3 coding sequence is TGTGCCAGCAGTTTATTGGGACAGAATAGCAATCAGCCCCAGCATTTT. Its protein is CASSLLGQNSNQPQHF.

The chain uses TRBV5-8 and TRBJ1-2; 11 bases agree with TRBD1. CDR1 and CDR2 (germline): SGHTS, YDEGEE. The CDR3 consists of 15 residues. V trimming: 4 bases; J trimming: 7 bases; junction bases outside the gene matches: 9. The CDR3 DNA reads TGTGCCAGCAGCGAATGGAACGGACAGGGGGCTGGCTACACCTTC. It translates to CASSEWNGQGAGYTF.

This chain links TRBV28 with TRBJ1-5; unclear D gene. The germline V gene encodes CDR1 MDHEN and CDR2 SYDVKM. Trimming stripped 5 bases from V and 6 bases from J, with 14 bases between. This CDR3 is 14 amino acids long. The CDR3 region has the DNA TGTGCCAGCAGTAGCTCTCGGACTCGTCAGCCCCAGCATTTT. Protein: CASSSSRTRQPQHF.

The genes are TRBV1 and TRBJ1-5; whether TRBD1, the table's D call, matches the DNA was not checked. TRBV1 is deemed a pseudogene. The CDR3 loop spans 14 amino acids. CDR3 nucleotide sequence: TGCACCAGCAGCCCCGGACAGGGGCTCGAGCCCCAGCATTTT. Translated: CTSSPGQGLEPQHF.

The chain couples TRBV30 to TRBJ2-7; D is possibly TRBD1 (6 bases). CDR1 and CDR2 from the germline V gene are GTSNPN and SVGIG (reference sequence). Trimming left V 6 bases short and J 6 bases short, with 12 bases between. CDR3 length: 11 amino acids. The CDR3 region has the DNA TGTGCCTGTACTAGGGGGTTCGAGCAGTACTTC. Translation gives CACTRGFEQYF.

J is TRBJ1-2 and V is TRBV30; 8 bases align to TRBD1. Losses at the gene ends were 6 bases for V and 1 base for J; bases not matched to a gene: 1. This CDR3 has 12 residues. Germline V CDR1 and CDR2: GTSNPN, SVGIG (reference sequence). The chain's CDR3 is CACTGGNYGYTF. Here the CDR3 DNA reads TGTGCCTGCACAGGGGGTAACTATGGCTACACCTTC.

This clone has a single count. An end of the junction does not agree with germline; a read error may underlie this. This chain uses TRBV7-7 with TRBJ2-5, with 7 bases aligning to TRBD2. Germline V gene sequence: CDR1 SSHAT, CDR2 FNYEAQ (reference sequence). The CDR3 is 14 residues long. The DNA of the CDR3 is TGTGCTAGCAGCTTAGTGGCGGGAGCAGAGACCCAGTACTTC. It translates to CASSLVAGAETQYF.

The chain has TRBV28 and TRBJ2-7; tentative D call: TRBD2 (7 bases). Germline V CDR1 and CDR2: MDHEN, SYDVKM. The CDR3 loop spans 15 amino acids. Trimming stripped 5 bases from V and 1 base from J, with 15 bases between. CDR3 sequence: CASSTGGTRSYEQYF. In DNA, the CDR3 is TGTGCCAGCAGTACCGGGGGGACACGTTCCTACGAGCAGTACTTC.

The V gene is TRBV5-4, the J gene TRBJ2-3, with 7 bases aligning to TRBD2. V lost 0 bases and J lost 8; bases outside the gene matches: 12. The CDR3 runs to 16 residues. In germline, CDR1 is SGHNT, CDR2 YYREEE (reference sequence). CDR3: CASSLAAGATQATQYF. CDR3 in DNA: TGTGCCAGCAGCTTGGCGGCGGGAGCCACTCAAGCTACGCAGTATTTT.

The chain carries TRBV6-6 and TRBJ1-2, with D possibly TRBD1 on 5 matching bases. CDR3 size: 14 residues. Germline CDR1 reads MNHNY; CDR2 reads SVGAGI (reference sequence). V was clipped by 7 bases and J by 8 bases, with 20 bases between them. Written as DNA, the CDR3 is TGTGCCAGCAAACCACCTGGGGAGGGGCAGGGCTACACCTTC. Translated: CASKPPGEGQGYTF.

The chain recombines TRBV2 with TRBJ2-3, with D possibly matching TRBD2 (5 bases). Germline CDR1 SNHLY, CDR2 FYNNEI. V dropped 5 bases and J dropped 11 bases, with 11 bases sitting between them. The CDR3 covers 11 residues. The CDR3 region has the DNA TGTGCCAGCAGTTTCGCGGGCCGGCAGTATTTT. Encoded protein: CASSFAGRQYF. Together with reference TRBV2 and TRBJ2-3, the CDR3 gives the full variable domain: EPEVTQTPSHQVTQMGQEVILRCVPISNHLYFYWYRQILGQKVEFLVSFYNNEISEKSEIFDDQFSVERPDGSNFTLKIRSTKLEDSAMYFCASSFAGRQYFGPGTRLTVL.

The chain couples TRBV7-2 to TRBJ2-7; TRBD2 matches at 12 bases. Germline CDR1 SGHTA, CDR2 FQGNSA. This CDR3 is 16 amino acids long. J lost 6 bases, V lost 4 bases, and 10 bases had no gene match. This chain's CDR3 is CASSSPSGRALAEQYF. The CDR3 DNA sequence: TGTGCCAGCAGCTCTCCTAGCGGGAGGGCCTTGGCCGAGCAGTACTTC. Variable domain in full (rest from reference TRBV7-2 and TRBJ2-7): GAGVSQSPSNKVTEKGKDVELRCDPISGHTALYWYRQSLGQGLEFLIYFQGNSAPDKSGLPSDRFSAERTGGSVSTLTIQRTQQEDSAVYLCASSSPSGRALAEQYFGPGTRLTVT.

The V gene is TRBV4-2, the J gene TRBJ2-2; 7 nucleotides align to TRBD2. V shed 1 base, J shed 3 bases, and the junction held 5 bases outside the gene matches. This CDR3 has 16 amino acids. Germline CDR1 LGHNA, CDR2 YNFKEQ. CDR3 sequence reads: CASSQGGGPDTGELFF. The CDR3 nucleotides read TGTGCCAGCAGCCAAGGGGGAGGGCCGGACACCGGGGAGCTGTTTTTT.

This chain connects TRBV5-1 to TRBJ1-2; 10 bases map to TRBD1. CDR3 length: 14 amino acids. The V gene end was trimmed by 0 bases and the J gene end by 8 bases; junction bases not matched to a gene: 4. The V gene's germline CDR1 is SGHRS and CDR2 YFSETQ. The CDR3 spells CASSLGDRGGGYTF. For the CDR3, the DNA is TGCGCCAGCAGCTTGGGGGACAGGGGAGGCGGCTACACCTTC.

The genes are TRBV21-1 and TRBJ2-7; no DNA check was done on the table's D call, TRBD1. TRBV21-1 constitutes a pseudogene. The CDR3 covers 14 residues. The DNA of the CDR3 is TGTGCCAGCAGCAAACATCACAACGCCTACGAGCAGTACTTC. Amino acid sequence: CASSKHHNAYEQYF.